The 10 T cell receptor beta chains listed next were all sequenced from one sample in a study of vaccination effects on CD4 cells after COVID-19. Sequencing was performed with immunoSEQ multiplex PCR; in TCRdb, only in-frame clones are kept and a portion is missing. The sample records approximately 14,000 clones, roughly three quarters being singletons. Before any sequencing was done, the ViraFEST assay used viral peptide pools to expand antigen-specific CD4+ T cells. Culture lasted about 10 days before CD4+ T cell isolation. The person acquired a PCR-confirmed SARS-CoV-2 infection between March and December 2020. Subjects were given two BNT162b2 or mRNA-1273 vaccine doses. Their target antigens are unknown. Sequenced here: CD4+ T cells from PBMCs cultured with HCoV-NL63 spike peptides, sampled after COVID-19 vaccination. Receptors originate from a human donor who had a prior SARS-CoV-2 infection.

The rearrangement links TRBV7-9 to TRBJ1-2, with a weak D call TRBD1 (5 bases). The CDR3 is made up of 15 amino acids. Trimming took 2 bases from V and 5 from J, leaving 15 bases between them. Germline assignment: CDR1 SEHNR and CDR2 FQNEAQ (reference sequence). The CDR3 DNA follows: TGTGCCAGCAGCTTACGAGACAGTACACAATATGGCTACACCTTC. Translating it yields CASSLRDSTQYGYTF. The variable domain in full, completed from reference TRBV7-9 and TRBJ1-2, reads DTGVSQNPRHKITKRGQNVTFRCDPISEHNRLYWYRQTLGQGPEFLTYFQNEAQLEKSRLLSDRFSAERPKGSFSTLEIQRTEQGDSAMYLCASSLRDSTQYGYTFGSGTRLTVV.

V gene TRBV15 combines with J gene TRBJ1-3; TRBD1 aligns across 8 bases. V trimming: 0 bases; J trimming: 1 base; junction bases outside the gene matches: 5. This CDR3 has 17 amino acids. Germline V gene data show CDR1 as LNHNV and CDR2 as YYDKDF (reference sequence). The CDR3 DNA sequence: TGTGCCACCAGCAGAGAACCAAACAGGGGGTCTGGAAACACCATATATTTT. Encoded protein: CATSREPNRGSGNTIYF.

This chain connects TRBV5-4 to TRBJ2-4; D possibly corresponds to TRBD1 (5 bases). Trimming removed 0 bases from V and 8 bases from J, with 15 bases in between. There are 15 residues in the CDR3. Per germline, CDR1 SGHNT and CDR2 YYREEE (reference sequence). The CDR3 here is CASSLVPSRVDIQYF. The CDR3 nucleotides read TGTGCCAGCAGCTTGGTTCCGAGCAGGGTAGACATTCAGTACTTC.

This chain uses TRBV5-3 with TRBJ2-6; 9 nucleotides agree with TRBD1. TRBV5-3 is recorded as an ORF, its role being uncertain. This CDR3 comprises 16 residues. J lost 1 base, V lost 5 bases, and 4 bases had no gene match. Written as DNA, the CDR3 is TGTGCCAGAAGGGACAGGGGTACGTCTGGGGCCAACGTCCTGACTTTC. It yields the protein CARRDRGTSGANVLTF.

The V gene is TRBV7-8, the J gene TRBJ2-6; D is undetermined. Germline CDR1 SGHVS, CDR2 FQNEAQ. Deletions cut 1 base from V and 0 bases from J, with 4 bases between. The CDR3 length is 15 residues. This chain's CDR3 is CASSLVLSGANVLTF. The CDR3 DNA reads as TGTGCCAGCAGCTTAGTTCTCTCTGGGGCCAACGTCCTGACTTTC.

The V and J genes are TRBV6-1 and TRBJ1-6; D is undetermined. This CDR3 contains 16 residues. Per germline, CDR1 MNHNS and CDR2 SASEGT. Between the trimmed V and J ends, which lost 2 bases and 3 bases, there was a span of 11 bases. In nucleotides, the CDR3 is TGTGCCAGCAGTGAATGGAGGGCCAGCTATAATTCACCCCTCCACTTT. This translates into CASSEWRASYNSPLHF.

Only one count was recorded for this clone. This sequence joins TRBV5-1 and TRBJ2-2; possibly TRBD2 for D (6 bases). The CDR3 is made up of 14 amino acids. Trimming removed 0 bases at V and 6 bases at J, with 9 bases between. Germline CDR1 and CDR2: SGHRS and YFSETQ. The CDR3 loop is CASSLVAEAGELFF. DNA of the CDR3: TGCGCCAGCAGCTTGGTAGCGGAGGCCGGGGAGCTGTTTTTT.

The chain joins TRBV6-1 to TRBJ1-3; TRBD1 might be the D (6 bases). CDR3 length: 17 residues. The ends were cut back, 2 bases at V and 0 bases at J, with 14 bases in the middle. Looked up from germline, CDR1 is MNHNS and CDR2 is SASEGT. CDR3 sequence reads: CASSETAGGLSGNTIYF. The CDR3 DNA sequence: TGTGCCAGCAGTGAAACGGCTGGGGGCCTCTCTGGAAACACCATATATTTT.

This chain joins TRBV7-8 and TRBJ2-1; 8 bases are shared with TRBD2. This CDR3 contains 17 residues. V was clipped by 1 base and J by 5 bases; unmatched bases: 10. Germline values: CDR1 SGHVS, CDR2 FQNEAQ. DNA for the CDR3: TGTGCCAGCAGCTTAGGGTGGCGGGGGGCCGCCAACAATGAGCAGTTCTTC. Translation: CASSLGWRGAANNEQFF.

The V and J genes are TRBV19 and TRBJ1-5; 7 positions match TRBD1. The length of the CDR3 is 18 residues. J was trimmed by 1 base and V by 7 bases; bases with no gene match: 16. Per germline, CDR1 LNHDA and CDR2 SQIVND (reference sequence). The CDR3 loop reads CASTGSQGKLRSNQPQHF. CDR3 bases: TGTGCCAGTACGGGTTCACAGGGGAAATTAAGAAGCAATCAGCCCCAGCATTTT.